This TCR beta chain originates from a study of metastatic and nonmetastatic thyroid tumors. Study-wide results and limits: According to reports, the diversity of TCR beta was significantly higher in malignant thyroid tumors than in benign nodules, and this held in both blood and tumor samples.

The entire patient cohort was treatment-naive prior to thyroid surgery. V dropped 7 bases and J dropped 4; count of bases not matched to a gene: 8. Per the germline V gene, CDR1 is MDHEN and CDR2 is SYDVKM. The CDR3 spans 14 residues. Concerning this clone: The antigen is unknown. The same CDR3 arises from other DNA sequences in this sample as well.

Source study methods: The authors used CDR3 differences across clinicopathological groups to build a distant-metastasis classifier for papillary thyroid cancer. TCRdb redid the clone calls on the PCR reads using MiXCR. The V and J calls, along with clone size, are taken from TCRdb and not from the paper's own processing. Of about 22,000 clones in the sample, 20% to 25% were seen once. This chain joins TRBV28 and TRBJ2-7; the match to TRBD1 covers 9 bases. This sequence was found in a male donor with papillary thyroid cancer or a benign thyroid nodule (not recorded which). Some clones in this sample may be carry-over from other donors' samples. The sample taken for sequencing was blood. CDR3 DNA: TGTGCCAGCACCCCCCCGGGACAGGGTTACGAGCAGTACTTC. It specifies CASTPPGQGYEQYF.